The 31 T cell receptor beta chains in this list originate from one sample, sequenced in a study of human T cells and chemical hapten exposure. The time point denotes: healthy volunteer bleed at 6 weeks. The total RNA was obtained from whole blood that was not fractionated. One entry per CDR3 protein results from TCRdb running MiXCR on the RACE reads. This table has some 78,000 distinct CDR3 sequences, approximately 8% appearing once. The sequenced sample consisted of whole blood. The receptors come from a male donor in good health. Some clones in this sample may be carry-over from other donors' samples.

The chain is built from TRBV28 and TRBJ1-6, with D unresolved. The CDR3 loop spans 19 amino acids. Trimming stripped 3 bases from V and 3 bases from J, with 21 bases between. Germline V CDR1 and CDR2: MDHEN, SYDVKM. CDR3 loop: CASSFSKGSGNSYNSPLHF. For the CDR3, the DNA is TGTGCCAGCAGTTTTAGTAAGGGATCGGGCAACAGCTATAATTCACCCCTCCACTTT.

This clonotype was counted only a few times. The CDR3 here is CSVLSLDDSYEQYF. CDR3 DNA sequence: TGCAGTGTCTTATCCTTGGACGACTCCTACGAGCAGTACTTC. The V and J genes are TRBV20-1 and TRBJ2-7; D uncertain. Trimming removed 7 bases from V and 0 bases from J, with 16 bases in between. CDR3 size: 14 residues. Germline V gene data show CDR1 as DFQATT and CDR2 as SNEGSKA (reference sequence).

V gene TRBV6-5 combines with J gene TRBJ2-7; a possible D gene is TRBD1 (6 bases). The CDR3 runs to 14 residues. Germline CDR1 MNHEY, CDR2 SVGAGI. Trimming stripped 2 bases from V and 2 bases from J, with 10 bases between. The CDR3 spells CASSYGGRAYEQYF. The CDR3 DNA is TGTGCCAGCAGTTACGGGGGCAGAGCCTACGAGCAGTACTTC.

The sample holds a few counts of this clonotype. The V gene is TRBV11-2, the J gene TRBJ2-7; D possibly corresponds to TRBD1 (6 bases). The germline CDR1 and CDR2 sequences are SGHAT and FQNNGV. V was cut by 2 bases and J by 1 base, with 9 bases left in between. The CDR3 is made up of 14 amino acids. The CDR3 sequence: CASSLQGPSYEQYF. The DNA of the CDR3 is TGTGCCAGCAGCTTACAGGGGCCGTCCTACGAGCAGTACTTC.

The table lists this clonotype with a few counts. This chain links TRBV4-2 with TRBJ1-2; TRBD1 aligns across 7 bases. The CDR3 is 14 residues long. V shed 2 bases, J shed 6 bases, and the junction held 6 bases outside the gene matches. Germline CDR1 reads LGHNA; CDR2 reads YNFKEQ. Here the CDR3 reads CASSQLAGTDGYTF. The DNA for the CDR3 is TGTGCCAGCAGCCAATTGGCCGGGACAGATGGCTACACCTTC.

This clonotype occurred a few times. The chain employs TRBV9 and TRBJ2-1; 10 positions match TRBD2. With 0 bases clipped from V and 1 base from J, the junction kept 1 base outside the gene matches. Germline V gives CDR1 SGDLS, CDR2 YYNGEE. The CDR3 has 16 amino acids. CDR3 loop: CASSVVSGRSYNEQFF. CDR3 sequence (DNA): TGTGCCAGCAGCGTAGTTAGCGGGAGGTCCTACAATGAGCAGTTCTTC.

Only a few counts were recorded for this clonotype. The chain joins TRBV6-6 to TRBJ2-5, with TRBD2 matching over 14 bases. Trimming took 6 bases from V and 4 from J; bases not matched to a gene: 4. This CDR3 is built from 15 residues. The germline V gene encodes CDR1 MNHNY and CDR2 SVGAGI (reference sequence). In DNA, the CDR3 is TGTGCCAGCAGAACGGGACTAGCGGGAGCAGAGACCCAGTACTTC. Translating it yields CASRTGLAGAETQYF.

This clonotype was observed a handful of times. This chain connects TRBV7-2 to TRBJ2-7; D is possibly TRBD1 (5 bases). Germline V CDR1 and CDR2: SGHTA, FQGNSA. This CDR3 region has 16 residues. V was trimmed by 1 base and J by 2 bases, leaving 15 bases between them. CDR3 amino acids: CASSLEWGNFPYEQYF. In nucleotides, the CDR3 is TGTGCCAGCAGCTTAGAGTGGGGCAATTTCCCCTACGAGCAGTACTTC. The complete variable domain, with remaining parts taken from reference TRBV7-2 and TRBJ2-7, reads GAGVSQSPSNKVTEKGKDVELRCDPISGHTALYWYRQSLGQGLEFLIYFQGNSAPDKSGLPSDRFSAERTGGSVSTLTIQRTQQEDSAVYLCASSLEWGNFPYEQYFGPGTRLTVT.

This clonotype was found a few times. The CDR3 region is CASSPNLLAGPDTQYF. The CDR3 DNA reads as TGTGCCAGCTCACCAAATCTACTAGCGGGACCAGATACGCAGTATTTT. V and J are TRBV18 and TRBJ2-3, with 10 bases aligning to TRBD2. With 2 bases clipped from V and 4 bases from J, the junction kept 6 bases outside the gene matches. The germline gives CDR1 KGHSH, CDR2 LQKENI. CDR3 length equals 16 residues.

This sequence joins TRBV6-1 and TRBJ1-1, with D unresolved. The V and J ends lost 1 base and 1 base respectively, with 10 bases between them. The CDR3 length is 15 residues. CDR1 is MNHNS and CDR2 is SASEGT in the germline V gene. The CDR3 nucleotides are TGTGCCAGCAGTGAAGGGGCCATCGCGAACACTGAAGCTTTCTTT. Translation gives CASSEGAIANTEAFF.

This clonotype was counted between two and nine times. This chain joins TRBV3-1 and TRBJ1-5, with 7 positions matching TRBD1. This CDR3 is built from 16 residues. Per the germline V gene, CDR1 is LGHDT and CDR2 is YNNKEL (reference sequence). The J segment lost 2 bases and the V segment lost 4 bases, leaving 8 bases of the junction unmatched. This CDR3 is CASSLNRGRGNQPQHF. The CDR3 DNA is TGTGCCAGCAGCCTGAACAGGGGCCGGGGCAATCAGCCCCAGCATTTT.

This clonotype was seen a few times. The CDR3 sequence: CSARDDQLLNTEAFF. DNA of the CDR3: TGCAGTGCTAGAGATGACCAGTTGCTAAACACTGAAGCTTTCTTT. The V and J genes are TRBV20-1 and TRBJ1-1; D gene ambiguous. Germline-derived CDR1 and CDR2 are DFQATT and SNEGSKA (reference sequence). Trimming shortened V by 0 bases and J by 2 bases, and 13 bases separated the two germline ends. This CDR3 spans 15 amino acids.

This clonotype was seen only a few times. The chain couples TRBV12-3 or TRBV12-4 to TRBJ2-7; 8 bases fit TRBD1. The V and J ends lost 5 bases and 3 bases, in that order; junction bases with no gene match: 6. This CDR3 region has 14 residues. CDR3 amino acids: CASSSQGQDYEQYF. The CDR3 DNA follows: TGTGCCAGCAGTAGCCAGGGACAGGACTACGAGCAGTACTTC.

The table lists this clonotype with many counts. The V gene is TRBV29-1, the J gene TRBJ1-2, with 8 nucleotides matching TRBD1. V lost 6 bases to trimming and J lost 3 bases; unmatched junction nucleotides: 6. The CDR3 is 13 amino acids. Germline V lookup: CDR1 SQVTM, CDR2 ANQGSEA. CDR3 bases: TGCAGCGTGGCGACAGGGGAGGACTATGGCTACACCTTC. Residues: CSVATGEDYGYTF.

Many counts were recorded for this clonotype. The rearrangement joins TRBV9 to TRBJ2-6; perhaps TRBD2 as D (6 bases). Germline CDR1 and CDR2: SGDLS and YYNGEE. The length of the CDR3 is 21 residues. Trimming removed 0 bases at V and 1 base at J, with 23 bases between. The CDR3: CASSVVAAGKDRESGANVLTF. The CDR3 bases are TGTGCCAGCAGCGTAGTGGCGGCAGGGAAGGATCGGGAGTCTGGGGCCAACGTCCTGACTTTC. Full variable domain (missing parts from reference TRBV9 and TRBJ2-6): DSGVTQTPKHLITATGQRVTLRCSPRSGDLSVYWYQQSLDQGLQFLIQYYNGEERAKGNILERFSAQQFPDLHSELNLSSLELGDSALYFCASSVVAAGKDRESGANVLTFGAGSRLTVL.

This sequence joins TRBV6-1 and TRBJ2-3, with a possible D match to TRBD2 (5 bases). V gave up 2 bases and J gave up 1 base, with 16 bases separating them. The CDR3 has 17 residues. Germline CDR1 is MNHNS and CDR2 is SASEGT. The CDR3, as DNA: TGTGCCAGCAGTGAATACTCGGGCGGAGGAGGCACAGATACGCAGTATTTT. This translates into CASSEYSGGGGTDTQYF.

This clonotype was seen more than once but under ten times. The rearrangement joins TRBV7-2 to TRBJ1-1; no clear D. Per the germline V gene, CDR1 is SGHTA and CDR2 is FQGNSA. CDR3 length: 13 amino acids. V shed 1 base and J shed 4 bases, with 7 bases lying between them. The CDR3 region has the DNA TGTGCCAGCAGCTTAGTTGAGGGCACTGAAGCTTTCTTT. Protein sequence: CASSLVEGTEAFF.

This clonotype was counted a few times. The rearrangement uses TRBV19 and TRBJ2-1, with D unresolved. Trimming took off 5 bases at V and 6 bases at J, with 14 bases between the two ends. Germline V gene sequence: CDR1 LNHDA, CDR2 SQIVND (reference sequence). CDR3 length: 14 residues. CDR3 coding DNA: TGTGCCAGTAGTGACCCACTGGCGGTCAATGAGCAGTTCTTC. Its protein is CASSDPLAVNEQFF.

This clonotype was detected a few times. The V call is TRBV27, the J call TRBJ2-2; no clear D gene. Trimming took 2 bases from V and 1 from J, leaving 5 bases between them. The CDR3 is 14 residues long. Per the germline V gene, CDR1 is MNHEY and CDR2 is SMNVEV (reference sequence). The CDR3 here is CASSLGRNTGELFF. CDR3 in DNA: TGTGCCAGCAGTTTAGGCAGGAACACCGGGGAGCTGTTTTTT.

The V gene is TRBV20-1, the J gene TRBJ2-1, with a weak D call TRBD1 (5 bases). Trimming shortened V by 1 base and J by 3 bases, and 13 bases separated the two germline ends. Germline loops: CDR1 DFQATT, CDR2 SNEGSKA (reference sequence). CDR3 length: 15 amino acids. CDR3 nucleotides: TGCAGTGCTAGAGTACAGGTGCTGAGCTACAATGAGCAGTTCTTC. The encoded protein is CSARVQVLSYNEQFF.

The chain uses TRBV6-6 and TRBJ1-5, with 7 bases aligning to TRBD1. This CDR3 has 17 amino acids. Germline loops: CDR1 MNHNY, CDR2 SVGAGI (reference sequence). V gave up 0 bases and J gave up 5 bases; unmatched junction bases: 10. The CDR3 region is CASSYSTAGGIDQPQHF. The CDR3 DNA reads as TGTGCCAGCAGTTACTCGACTGCAGGGGGTATCGATCAGCCCCAGCATTTT.

The chain joins TRBV5-5 to TRBJ2-3, with 10 positions matching TRBD1. V shed 1 base and J 0 bases; nucleotides not matched to a gene: 8. From germline, CDR1 is SGHKS and CDR2 YYEKEE (reference sequence). This CDR3 is built from 18 residues. CDR3 loop: CASSLPPGQGRSTDTQYF. Here the CDR3 DNA reads TGTGCCAGCAGCTTGCCCCCGGGACAGGGGAGAAGCACAGATACGCAGTATTTT.

This clonotype was recorded a few times. The rearrangement joins TRBV6-5 to TRBJ2-7, with D maybe TRBD2 (6 bases). The CDR3 is 13 amino acids. V was shortened by 6 bases and J by 0 bases, with 9 bases between the two germline ends. Looked up from germline, CDR1 is MNHEY and CDR2 is SVGAGI. CDR3 in amino acids: CASSTGSSYEQYF. The CDR3 nucleotides read TGTGCCAGCAGCACCGGGAGCTCCTACGAGCAGTACTTC.

This clonotype showed up many times. The V gene is TRBV7-2, the J gene TRBJ1-1, with no clear D. The V gene's germline CDR1 is SGHTA and CDR2 FQGNSA. This CDR3 contains 13 residues. V gave up 5 bases and J gave up 8 bases, with 15 bases separating them. This CDR3 is CASSPYLSTEAFF. CDR3 DNA: TGTGCCAGCAGCCCATATTTGTCAACCGAAGCTTTCTTT.

This clonotype was counted between two and nine times. The rearrangement uses TRBV5-1 and TRBJ2-2; D remains unclear. V was cut by 0 bases and J by 9 bases, with 9 bases left in between. Germline V lookup: CDR1 SGHRS, CDR2 YFSETQ. The CDR3 extends over 13 amino acids. CDR3 sequence: CASSLGSTRELFF. For the CDR3, the DNA is TGCGCCAGCAGCTTGGGTAGCACTCGGGAGCTGTTTTTT.

The V gene is TRBV7-2, the J gene TRBJ1-2, with TRBD1 matching over 11 bases. V gave up 3 bases and J gave up 9 bases; unmatched junction bases: 9. From germline, CDR1 is SGHTA and CDR2 FQGNSA. The CDR3 covers 15 residues. CDR3 residues: CASSFLGQGAVRYTF. The CDR3 DNA follows: TGTGCCAGCAGCTTCCTAGGACAGGGGGCGGTTCGCTACACCTTC.

The chain uses TRBV4-3 and TRBJ2-3, with a weak D call TRBD1 (6 bases). CDR1 is LGHNA and CDR2 is YSLEER in the germline V gene. Between the trimmed V and J ends, which lost 4 bases and 5 bases, there was a span of 19 bases. The CDR3 length is 16 residues. DNA for the CDR3: TGCGCCAGCAGCCCCTCTGTCACAGGGTTTCAAGATACGCAGTATTTT. This sequence encodes CASSPSVTGFQDTQYF.

The chain joins TRBV29-1 to TRBJ1-5; 8 positions match TRBD1. In germline, CDR1 is SQVTM, CDR2 ANQGSEA. Unmatched junction bases numbered 6, after V lost 3 bases and J lost 5 bases. The CDR3 is 14 amino acids. The CDR3 protein is CSVDTGGSDQPQHF. The CDR3 DNA reads TGCAGCGTTGACACAGGGGGTTCTGATCAGCCCCAGCATTTT.

There are a few counts of this clonotype. V and J are TRBV30 and TRBJ2-3; no firm D call. Trimming took 4 bases from V and 4 from J, leaving 9 bases between them. CDR1 and CDR2 (germline): GTSNPN, SVGIG (reference sequence). The CDR3 totals 12 residues. The CDR3 DNA reads as TGTGCCTGGAATTTTGGGGCAGATACGCAGTATTTT. It translates to CAWNFGADTQYF.

The CDR3 here is CAISSPGQLYGYTF. In DNA, the CDR3 is TGTGCCATCAGCTCTCCCGGACAGCTCTATGGCTACACCTTC. V usage is TRBV10-3 and J usage is TRBJ1-2; TRBD1 might be the D (6 bases). The V gene lost 6 bases and the J gene lost 4 bases, with 15 bases spanning the gap. This CDR3 is 14 amino acids long. CDR1 is ENHRY and CDR2 is SYGVKD in the germline V gene.

The chain recombines TRBV12-3 or TRBV12-4 with TRBJ2-3, with 8 bases identical to TRBD2. The CDR3 consists of 15 residues. The V segment lost 7 bases and the J segment 2 bases; nucleotides outside the gene matches: 8. The CDR3 DNA follows: TGTGCCAGCATCAAAACTAGCGGTCCCACAGATACGCAGTATTTT. It encodes CASIKTSGPTDTQYF.